This is a list of T cell receptor beta chains from one sample in a study of T cells in Graves' hyperthyroidism and ophthalmopathy. TCRdb processed the multiplex PCR reads anew with MiXCR; each CDR3 protein has one entry. The sample comprises around 520,000 distinct CDR3 sequences, around 13% of which are singletons, and 11% to 15% rests with the top ten. The material sequenced was blood. These TCRs come from a woman between 35 and 50 years old with Graves' hyperthyroidism. CDR3s include the opening cysteine and the closing phenylalanine or tryptophan. D genes are given only for firm matches. Rows give clone size only sometimes, using once, few, many, or a class for an expanded clone.

abundance,v_gene,j_gene,d_gene,CDR3aa,CDR3nt
many,TRBV20-1,TRBJ2-3,TRBD2,CSAGGGASGAGGTDTQYF,TGCAGTGCCGGAGGAGGGGCTTCCGGCGCGGGGGGCACAGATACGCAGTATTTT
NA,TRBV15,TRBJ2-1,TRBD1,CATSRSGTGYNEQFF,TGTGCCACCAGCCGTTCAGGGACAGGTTACAATGAGCAGTTCTTC
NA,TRBV28,TRBJ2-4,NA,CASSSPGLANIQYF,TGTGCCAGCAGTTCGCCGGGACTCGCGAACATTCAGTACTTC
many,TRBV28,TRBJ1-2,TRBD1,CASSPSGTALYGYTF,TGTGCCAGCAGTCCCTCCGGGACAGCGCTATATGGCTACACCTTC
few,TRBV6-5,TRBJ2-4,NA,CASSYSVSNLAKNIQYF,TGTGCCAGCAGTTATTCAGTCTCCAATTTAGCCAAAAACATTCAGTACTTC
few,TRBV19,TRBJ2-1,TRBD2,CASSISGRHNEQFF,TGTGCCAGTAGTATAAGCGGGAGGCATAATGAGCAGTTCTTC
NA,TRBV4-2,TRBJ1-6,TRBD1,CASSQVHSPGTGASPLHF,TGTGCCAGCAGCCAAGTTCATTCCCCCGGGACAGGGGCATCACCCCTCCACTTT
few,TRBV28,TRBJ1-5,TRBD1,CASSDGQGGNQPQHF,TGTGCCAGCAGTGACGGACAGGGAGGCAATCAGCCCCAGCATTTT
NA,TRBV12-3/TRBV12-4,TRBJ2-2,TRBD1,CASSTGGSNTGELFF,TGTGCCAGCAGTACAGGGGGCTCGAACACCGGGGAGCTGTTTTTT
many,TRBV12-3/TRBV12-4,TRBJ2-1,TRBD2,CASSLGGAGEIYNEQFF,TGTGCCAGCAGTTTAGGCGGGGCGGGAGAAATTTACAATGAGCAGTTCTTC
many,TRBV7-2,TRBJ2-2,TRBD2,CATAKAGTDTGELFF,TGTGCCACCGCGAAAGCGGGGACGGACACCGGGGAGCTGTTTTTT
many,TRBV11-2,TRBJ2-3,NA,CASSSLLTAGGDTQYF,TGTGCCAGCAGCTCCCTACTGACGGCAGGGGGGGATACGCAGTATTTT
NA,TRBV10-1,TRBJ2-1,TRBD2,CASSVSAGGAEQFF,TGCGCCAGCAGTGTATCTGCGGGAGGGGCTGAGCAGTTCTTC
many,TRBV9,TRBJ2-3,TRBD2,CASSVGTSGFTDTQYF,TGTGCCAGCAGCGTAGGGACTAGCGGATTCACAGATACGCAGTATTTT
many,TRBV27,TRBJ2-3,TRBD2,CASSLKASGSGTQYF,TGTGCCAGCAGTTTAAAGGCTAGCGGGAGCGGTACGCAGTATTTT
many,TRBV27,TRBJ2-1,TRBD1,CASSHGQGAHEQFF,TGTGCCAGCAGTCATGGACAGGGGGCTCATGAGCAGTTCTTC
NA,TRBV4-1,TRBJ2-1,NA,CASSYEDYGAYNEQFF,TGCGCCAGCAGTTACGAAGACTACGGGGCGTACAATGAGCAGTTCTTC
few,TRBV3-1,TRBJ2-2,NA,CASSQSGTAGVVFF,TGTGCCAGCAGCCAATCCGGGACAGCGGGGGTGGTGTTTTTT
many,TRBV12-3/TRBV12-4,TRBJ1-5,NA,CASSQPGGQPQHF,TGTGCCAGCAGTCAACCGGGGGGTCAGCCCCAGCATTTT
NA,TRBV27,TRBJ2-3,NA,CASSLVGQSSTDTQYF,TGTGCCAGCAGTCTCGTCGGACAGTCCAGCACAGATACGCAGTATTTT
once,TRBV7-6,TRBJ1-4,NA,CASRGGISATNEKLFF,TGTGCCAGCAGGGGGGGGATCTCGGCAACTAATGAAAAACTGTTTTTT
many,TRBV3-1,TRBJ2-1,NA,CASSVTGTETYNEQFF,TGTGCCAGCAGCGTCACCGGGACCGAGACTTACAATGAGCAGTTCTTC
NA,TRBV28,TRBJ2-5,NA,CASSAATDQETQYF,TGTGCCAGCAGCGCTGCAACGGATCAAGAGACCCAGTACTTC
many,TRBV12-3/TRBV12-4,TRBJ1-4,NA,CASSLYEASHEKLFF,TGTGCCAGCAGTTTATATGAGGCGTCTCATGAAAAACTGTTTTTT
few,TRBV20-1,TRBJ2-7,NA,CSARDAHRSWEQYF,TGCAGTGCTAGAGATGCCCACCGGAGCTGGGAGCAGTACTTC
many,TRBV28,TRBJ1-2,NA,CASSLSVIYGYTF,TGTGCCAGCAGTTTATCGGTAATCTATGGCTACACCTTC
many,TRBV6-1,TRBJ1-2,NA,CASSGREYYGYTF,TGTGCCAGCAGCGGTAGGGAATACTATGGCTACACCTTC
NA,TRBV7-3,TRBJ2-1,TRBD2,CASSLPGRYNEQFF,TGTGCCAGCAGCTTACCCGGGAGGTACAATGAGCAGTTCTTC
many,TRBV4-1,TRBJ2-3,TRBD2,CASSQGPGGPSTDTQYF,TGCGCCAGCAGCCAAGGCCCGGGAGGGCCAAGCACAGATACGCAGTATTTT
many,TRBV6-1,TRBJ2-2,TRBD2,CASSRGLAVVANTGELFF,TGTGCCAGCAGTCGGGGACTAGCGGTGGTCGCGAACACCGGGGAGCTGTTTTTT
many,TRBV11-1,TRBJ1-1,NA,CASSRKYSNTEAFF,TGTGCCAGCAGCCGGAAGTACTCGAACACTGAAGCTTTCTTT
few,TRBV7-9,TRBJ2-7,NA,CASSDTMSEQYF,TGTGCCAGCAGCGATACAATGAGCGAGCAGTACTTC
NA,TRBV4-2,TRBJ1-4,TRBD1,CASSQETGANEKLFF,TGTGCCAGCAGCCAAGAAACAGGGGCGAATGAAAAACTGTTTTTT
NA,TRBV12-5,TRBJ2-7,TRBD1,CASGSRDRDYEQYF,TGTGCTAGTGGTTCCCGGGACAGGGACTACGAGCAGTACTTC
NA,TRBV6-1,TRBJ1-2,NA,CASSSLDRTYGYTF,TGTGCCAGCAGCTCGCTTGACAGGACTTATGGCTACACCTTC
NA,TRBV19,TRBJ2-7,NA,CASSIVDSSYEQYF,TGTGCCAGTAGTATAGTGGACAGCTCCTACGAGCAGTACTTC
many,TRBV28,TRBJ2-5,NA,CASSSQHRGSAETQYF,TGTGCCAGCAGTTCCCAACATCGGGGGTCCGCTGAGACCCAGTACTTC
NA,TRBV6-1,TRBJ1-4,NA,CASSQGGVSWEKLFF,TGTGCCAGCAGCCAAGGGGGGGTCAGCTGGGAAAAACTGTTTTTT
many,TRBV11-2,TRBJ2-1,TRBD2,CASSPEREPYNEQFF,TGTGCCAGCAGCCCCGAGCGGGAGCCCTACAATGAGCAGTTCTTC
many,TRBV5-1,TRBJ1-1,NA,CASSVTQNTEAFF,TGCGCCAGCAGCGTGACACAGAACACTGAAGCTTTCTTT
many,TRBV18,TRBJ1-5,NA,CASSPDGQPQHF,TGTGCCAGCTCACCAGATGGGCAGCCCCAGCATTTT
NA,TRBV12-3/TRBV12-4,TRBJ1-3,NA,CASSPPTANSGNTTYF,TGTGCCAGCAGTCCACCTACAGCGAACTCTGGAAACACCACATATTTT
many,TRBV3-1,TRBJ1-1,NA,CASSQGGGFLGTEAFF,TGTGCCAGCAGCCAAGGTGGAGGGTTTCTGGGGACTGAAGCTTTCTTT
many,TRBV27,TRBJ2-1,NA,CASSFGSVYNEQFF,TGTGCCAGCAGTTTTGGATCAGTTTACAATGAGCAGTTCTTC
NA,TRBV11-3,TRBJ2-1,NA,CASSPGTFSYNEQFF,TGTGCCAGCAGCCCCGGGACATTCTCCTACAATGAGCAGTTCTTC
NA,TRBV7-2,TRBJ2-1,TRBD2,CASSSPSGTSGSNEQFF,TGTGCCAGCAGCTCCCCATCCGGGACTAGCGGGAGTAATGAGCAGTTCTTC
many,TRBV6-2/TRBV6-3,TRBJ2-1,TRBD2,CASSYFGTSGIDEQFF,TGTGCCAGCAGTTATTTCGGGACTAGCGGGATCGATGAGCAGTTCTTC
NA,TRBV28,TRBJ2-2,TRBD2,CASSFFRASGRTGELFF,TGTGCCAGCAGTTTTTTTAGGGCTAGCGGGAGAACCGGGGAGCTGTTTTTT
few,TRBV4-1,TRBJ2-1,TRBD2,CASSQQSSGRGYEQFF,TGCGCCAGCAGCCAGCAATCTAGCGGGAGGGGCTATGAGCAGTTCTTC
few,TRBV5-1,TRBJ1-3,TRBD1,CASSGQGLIGNTIYF,TGCGCCAGCAGCGGACAGGGGCTAATTGGAAACACCATATATTTT